This entry lists 5 T cell receptor beta chains sequenced from one sample in a study of T cell repertoires in cytomegalovirus infection. From the reads, TCRdb called clonotypes with MiXCR, one entry per CDR3 protein. The table has about 260,000 distinct CDR3 sequences, roughly 13% seen once. The sequenced sample consisted of PBMCs. Every receptor here comes from a human donor in good health (CMV status not recorded). Some clones in this sample may be carry-over from other donors' samples.

V usage is TRBV29-1 and J usage is TRBJ2-1, with 7 nucleotides matching TRBD2. The CDR3 runs 14 residues. Germline V gives CDR1 SQVTM, CDR2 ANQGSEA. J gave up 5 bases and V 6 bases, and 10 bases lay outside the gene matches. In DNA form, the CDR3 reads TGCAGCGTCAGGTGGGGGGGAAAGAACAATGAGCAGTTCTTC. This sequence encodes CSVRWGGKNNEQFF.

V is TRBV28 and J is TRBJ1-1, with D tentatively TRBD1 (6 bases). This CDR3 is built from 15 residues. Trimming removed 10 bases at V and 1 base at J, with 19 bases between. Germline V gene data show CDR1 as MDHEN and CDR2 as SYDVKM. The CDR3: CATQTGAIPNTEAFF. CDR3 coding DNA: TGTGCCACCCAGACAGGCGCTATCCCGAACACTGAAGCTTTCTTT.

This clonotype was detected only a few times. The chain joins TRBV25-1 to TRBJ1-1, with D uncertain. Germline CDR1 is MGHDK and CDR2 is SYGVNS. The CDR3 loop spans 11 amino acids. V was trimmed by 2 bases and J by 9 bases, leaving 7 bases between them. CDR3 in DNA: TGTGCCAGCAGTGAAGTGTTCAAAGCTTTCTTT. Encoded protein: CASSEVFKAFF.

Regarding this clonotype: A much bigger clone sits one base away, suggesting this may be a read error. V usage is TRBV19 and J usage is TRBJ2-1; D is possibly TRBD2 (5 bases). Germline V gene sequence: CDR1 LNHDA, CDR2 SQIVND (reference sequence). The CDR3 has 15 residues. Deletions cut 2 bases from V and 0 bases from J, with 8 bases between. For the CDR3, the DNA is TGTGCCAGTAGTATAAGAGGGAGCTCCTACAATGAGCAGTTCTTC. Residues: CASSIRGSSYNEQFF.

The rearrangement uses TRBV11-2 and TRBJ2-3, with D maybe TRBD1 (6 bases). This CDR3 is built from 15 residues. V gave up 1 base and J gave up 2 bases, with 10 bases separating them. Germline lookup yields CDR1 SGHAT and CDR2 FQNNGV. CDR3 sequence reads: CASSLVWGPTDTQYF. For the CDR3, the DNA is TGTGCCAGCAGCTTAGTATGGGGGCCCACAGATACGCAGTATTTT.